Sequencing of this T cell receptor (beta chain) was carried out in a study of human T cells and chemical hapten exposure. Study-wide background: While the approximately 25-week study was under way, patients received diphenylcyclopropenone on the scalp every week. The variation in per-sample TCR yields arose mainly from small differences in pooled library volumes. General study points: Compared to controls, expanded TCRs made significantly more large clusters of similar CDR3s. Donors were affected by alopecia, so their immune reaction might vary from that of healthy individuals.

TCRdb fed the RACE reads into MiXCR, producing one record per CDR3 protein. The sample contains approximately 320,000 distinct CDR3 sequences, about 5.4% of which appear only once. This clonotype was observed a few times. Its antigen is not identified. Time point given: pre-sensitization, week 0. Sample treatment: therapeutic diphenylcyclopropenone sensitization with weekly scalp DPC. This TCR was recovered from a young woman with alopecia areata. Some clones in this sample may be carry-over from other donors' samples. The sample was whole blood, taken in connection with sensitization to the hapten diphenylcyclopropenone (DPC).

The CDR3 loop reads CASRGSGTPSTDTQYF. CDR3 DNA: TGTGCCAGCAGGGGTAGCGGGACACCTAGCACAGATACGCAGTATTTT. The chain recombines TRBV2 with TRBJ2-3, with TRBD2 identical over 8 bases. The germline V gene has CDR1 SNHLY and CDR2 FYNNEI. The length of the CDR3 is 16 residues. V trimming: 6 bases; J trimming: 0 bases; junction bases outside the gene matches: 8.